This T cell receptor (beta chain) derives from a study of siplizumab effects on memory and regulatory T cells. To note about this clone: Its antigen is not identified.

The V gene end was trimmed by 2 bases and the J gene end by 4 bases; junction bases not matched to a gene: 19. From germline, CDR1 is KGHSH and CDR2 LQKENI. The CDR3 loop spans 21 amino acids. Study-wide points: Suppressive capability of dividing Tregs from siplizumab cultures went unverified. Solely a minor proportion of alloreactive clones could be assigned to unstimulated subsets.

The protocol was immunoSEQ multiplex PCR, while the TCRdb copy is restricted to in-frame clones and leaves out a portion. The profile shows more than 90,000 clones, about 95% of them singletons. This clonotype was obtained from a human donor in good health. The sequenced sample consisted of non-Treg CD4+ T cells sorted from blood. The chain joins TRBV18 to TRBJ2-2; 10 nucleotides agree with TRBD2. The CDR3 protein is CASSPRLGLAGVVERTGELFF. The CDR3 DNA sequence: TGTGCCAGCTCACCAAGGCTTGGGCTAGCGGGAGTGGTGGAACGCACCGGGGAGCTGTTTTTT.